These 8 T cell receptor beta chains share one sample of origin, sequenced in a study of Graves' ophthalmopathy and Graves' hyperthyroidism. Amplification from RNA transcripts yielded the TCR beta CDR3 regions. HTBI-primed first-round RT-PCR preceded second-round multiplex PCR. TCRdb re-analysed the multiplex PCR reads in MiXCR, keeping a single row per CDR3 protein. This sample has some 360,000 distinct CDR3 sequences; about 18% occur once, and the top ten carry 2% to 2.5%. Sequences were obtained from peripheral blood. These receptors all come from an adult woman with stable Graves' hyperthyroidism.

In its sample, this clonotype was seen a few times. The chain carries TRBV29-1 and TRBJ2-7, with TRBD1 matching 9 bases. The CDR3 has 12 residues. Germline V gene sequence: CDR1 SQVTM, CDR2 ANQGSEA. Germline trimming cut 7 bases from V and 6 bases from J; bases unmatched to any gene: 7. The CDR3 nucleotides read TGCAGCGCCGGACAGGGGCCGCGCGAGCAGTACTTC. Protein sequence: CSAGQGPREQYF.

This rearrangement joins TRBV4-1 to TRBJ2-5; 16 nucleotides align to TRBD2. The CDR3 has 17 residues. The trim removed 4 bases at V and 5 bases at J, leaving 7 bases unmatched. Germline CDR1 MGHRA, CDR2 YSYEKL. CDR3 region: CASSLGLAGGPGETQYF. The CDR3 DNA follows: TGCGCCAGCAGCCTGGGACTAGCGGGAGGGCCGGGGGAGACCCAGTACTTC.

Regarding this clonotype: A junction end diverges from the germline sequence, so it may reflect a read error. V gene TRBV7-2 combines with J gene TRBJ2-5; D gene uncertain. CDR1 and CDR2 (germline): SGHTA, FQGNSA. The CDR3 has 13 residues. CDR3 in amino acids: CASSLANPPTSHF. The CDR3, as DNA: TGTGCCAGCAGCTTAGCGAACCCCCCCACGTCGCACTTC.

This clonotype occurred many times. The V and J genes are TRBV6-1 and TRBJ1-5; no firm D call. CDR1 is MNHNS, CDR2 SASEGT, per germline. The CDR3 spans 15 residues. Trimming removed 6 bases from V and 4 bases from J, with 16 bases in between. This chain's CDR3 is CASRGGPPINQPQHF. The CDR3 region has the DNA TGTGCCAGCAGGGGAGGGCCCCCCATTAATCAGCCCCAGCATTTT.

This clonotype was found many times. This chain links TRBV12-3 or TRBV12-4 with TRBJ2-5; weak D call: TRBD2 (5 bases). Trimming cost V 5 bases and J 2 bases, with 15 bases left between them. This CDR3 is built from 15 residues. Written as DNA, the CDR3 is TGTGCCAGCAGTCCACTGATCGGGGAACAAGAGACCCAGTACTTC. This sequence encodes CASSPLIGEQETQYF.

This clonotype was observed at least ten times. The chain employs TRBV28 and TRBJ2-7; TRBD2 agrees at 7 bases. This CDR3 contains 14 residues. The germline CDR1 and CDR2 sequences are MDHEN and SYDVKM. V lost 4 bases to trimming and J lost 3 bases; unmatched junction nucleotides: 6. The CDR3: CASSSGGRYYEQYF. For the CDR3, the DNA is TGTGCCAGCAGTTCGGGAGGACGTTACTACGAGCAGTACTTC.

There are many counts of this clonotype. The chain links TRBV12-3 or TRBV12-4 to TRBJ1-6; D remains unclear. Between the trimmed V and J ends, which lost 5 bases and 10 bases, there was a span of 9 bases. The CDR3 is 12 residues long. DNA of the CDR3: TGTGCCAGCAGTAAGGAGCAGTCACCCCTCCACTTT. Residues: CASSKEQSPLHF.

This clonotype was seen at least ten times. The chain joins TRBV28 to TRBJ2-7; 7 bases fit TRBD1. Germline CDR1 MDHEN, CDR2 SYDVKM. This CDR3 region has 14 residues. V gave up 5 bases and J gave up 3 bases; unmatched junction bases: 7. The CDR3 nucleotides read TGTGCCAGCAGTCGCAGGGGGTCAGGCTACGAGCAGTACTTC. Protein sequence: CASSRRGSGYEQYF.